This record concerns one T cell receptor beta chain sequence. Its antigen is still unknown. The sample is drawn from a study of response to subunit inactivated influenza vaccine. Study-wide points: Few additional T cells are recruited per seasonal influenza vaccination, authors suggested.

TCRdb itself ran the RT-PCR reads through MiXCR, one entry per CDR3 protein. The table lists about 500,000 distinct CDR3 sequences, approximately 17% of them singletons. CDR3 length: 14 amino acids. Germline CDR1 is SGHTS and CDR2 is YDEGEE. After removal of 8 bases from V and 5 bases from J, the junction contained 12 bases not matched to a gene. This clonotype originated in a man between 50 and 69 years old who received an inactivated influenza vaccine. V usage is TRBV5-8 and J usage is TRBJ1-1; 7 bases line up with TRBD1. Sequencing was performed on CD4+ T cells sorted from PBMCs, taken roughly 24 months after vaccination. CDR3 loop: CASKREGARTEAFF. CDR3 nucleotide sequence: TGTGCCAGTAAGAGGGAGGGGGCTCGGACTGAAGCTTTCTTT.